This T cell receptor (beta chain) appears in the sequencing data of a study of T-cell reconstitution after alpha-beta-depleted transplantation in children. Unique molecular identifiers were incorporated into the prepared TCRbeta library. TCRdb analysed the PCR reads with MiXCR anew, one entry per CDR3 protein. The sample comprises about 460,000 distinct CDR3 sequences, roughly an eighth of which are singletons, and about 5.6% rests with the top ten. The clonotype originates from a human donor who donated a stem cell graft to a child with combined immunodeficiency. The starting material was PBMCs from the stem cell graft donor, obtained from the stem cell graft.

The CDR3 region is CASSPSGGLAHEQFF. In DNA, the CDR3 is TGTGCCAGCAGCCCAAGCGGGGGACTCGCCCATGAGCAGTTCTTC. The rearrangement links TRBV9 to TRBJ2-1; 8 positions match TRBD2. J was trimmed by 8 bases and V by 4 bases; bases with no gene match: 11. The germline V gene has CDR1 SGDLS and CDR2 YYNGEE. The CDR3 extends over 15 amino acids.